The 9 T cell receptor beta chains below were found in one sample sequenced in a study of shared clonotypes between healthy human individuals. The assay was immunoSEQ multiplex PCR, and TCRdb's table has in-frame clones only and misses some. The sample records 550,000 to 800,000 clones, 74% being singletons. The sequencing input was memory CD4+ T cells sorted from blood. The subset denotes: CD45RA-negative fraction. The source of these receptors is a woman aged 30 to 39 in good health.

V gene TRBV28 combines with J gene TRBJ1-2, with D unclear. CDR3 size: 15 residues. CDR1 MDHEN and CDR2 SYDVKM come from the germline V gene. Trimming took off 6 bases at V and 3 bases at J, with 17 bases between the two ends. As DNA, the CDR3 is TGTGCCAGCAGCTCCAGGTCCTCGGGCTACTATGGCTACACCTTC. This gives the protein CASSSRSSGYYGYTF.

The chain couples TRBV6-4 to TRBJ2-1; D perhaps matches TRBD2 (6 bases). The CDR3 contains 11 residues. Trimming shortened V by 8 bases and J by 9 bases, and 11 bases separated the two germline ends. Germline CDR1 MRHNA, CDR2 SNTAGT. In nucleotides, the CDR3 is TGTGCCAGCGAGGAGGGTGGTGAGCAGTTCTTC. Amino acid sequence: CASEEGGEQFF.

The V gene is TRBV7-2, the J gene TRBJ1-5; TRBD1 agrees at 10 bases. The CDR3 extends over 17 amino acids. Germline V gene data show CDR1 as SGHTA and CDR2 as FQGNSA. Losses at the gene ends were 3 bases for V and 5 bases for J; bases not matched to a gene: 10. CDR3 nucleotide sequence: TGTGCCAGCAGCTTTCAAGGCGGACAGGGGGGTTATCAGCCCCAGCATTTT. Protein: CASSFQGGQGGYQPQHF.

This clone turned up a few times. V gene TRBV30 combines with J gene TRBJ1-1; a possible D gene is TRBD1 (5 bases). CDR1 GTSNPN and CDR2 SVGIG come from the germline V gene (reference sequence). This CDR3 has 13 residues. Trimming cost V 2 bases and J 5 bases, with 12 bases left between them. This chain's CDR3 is CAWSRQGGTEAFF. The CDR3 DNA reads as TGTGCCTGGAGTAGGCAGGGAGGGACTGAAGCTTTCTTT.

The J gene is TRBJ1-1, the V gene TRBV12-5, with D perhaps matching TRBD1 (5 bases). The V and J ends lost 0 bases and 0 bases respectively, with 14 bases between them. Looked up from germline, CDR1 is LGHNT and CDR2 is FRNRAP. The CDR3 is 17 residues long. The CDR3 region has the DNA TGTGCTAGTGGTTTGGTACTGGGGGGGTCTATGAACACTGAAGCTTTCTTT. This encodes CASGLVLGGSMNTEAFF.

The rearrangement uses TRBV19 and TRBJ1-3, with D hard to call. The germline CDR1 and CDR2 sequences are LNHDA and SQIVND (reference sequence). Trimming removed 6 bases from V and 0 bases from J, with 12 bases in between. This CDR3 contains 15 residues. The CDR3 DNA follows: TGTGCCAGTAGACCATCCGCTATCTCTGGAAACACCATATATTTT. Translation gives CASRPSAISGNTIYF.

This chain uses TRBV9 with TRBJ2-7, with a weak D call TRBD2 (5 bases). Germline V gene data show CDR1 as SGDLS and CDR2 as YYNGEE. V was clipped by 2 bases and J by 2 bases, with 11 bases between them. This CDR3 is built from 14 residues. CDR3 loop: CASSVSSGTYEQYF. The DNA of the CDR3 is TGTGCCAGCAGCGTGTCGAGCGGTACCTACGAGCAGTACTTC.

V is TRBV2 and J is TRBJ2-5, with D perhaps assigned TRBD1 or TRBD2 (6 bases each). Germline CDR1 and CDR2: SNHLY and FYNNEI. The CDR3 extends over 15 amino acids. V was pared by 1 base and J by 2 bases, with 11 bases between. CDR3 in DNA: TGTGCCAGCAGTGAAGAGGAGGGGGTTCAAGAGACCCAGTACTTC. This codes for CASSEEEGVQETQYF.

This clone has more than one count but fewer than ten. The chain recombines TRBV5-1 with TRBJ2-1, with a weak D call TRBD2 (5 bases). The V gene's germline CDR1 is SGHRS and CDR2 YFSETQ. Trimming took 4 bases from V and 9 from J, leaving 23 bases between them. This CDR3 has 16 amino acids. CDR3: CASSGIWGVGDAEQFF. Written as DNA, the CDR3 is TGCGCCAGCAGCGGGATTTGGGGAGTTGGGGATGCTGAGCAGTTCTTC. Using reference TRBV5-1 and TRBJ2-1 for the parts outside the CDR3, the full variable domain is KAGVTQTPRYLIKTRGQQVTLSCSPISGHRSVSWYQQTPGQGLQFLFEYFSETQRNKGNFPGRFSGRQFSNSRSEMNVSTLELGDSALYLCASSGIWGVGDAEQFFGPGTRLTVL.